One sample yielded the 27 T cell receptor beta chains listed below, sequenced in a study of T cell responses to AZD1222 COVID-19 vaccine. This table comes from immunoSEQ multiplex PCR, and its TCRdb copy is limited to in-frame clones, with some not included. The sample holds around 100,000 clones, about 85% seen once. The specimen was peripheral blood, collected on day 0 of AZD1222 vaccination. The receptor set was obtained from an adult in good health.

This sequence joins TRBV19 and TRBJ2-5; 7 bases are a match to TRBD2. This CDR3 comprises 14 residues. In germline, CDR1 is LNHDA, CDR2 SQIVND (reference sequence). The trim removed 3 bases at V and 5 bases at J, leaving 6 bases unmatched. CDR3 loop: CASSMGGIWETQYF. For the CDR3, the DNA is TGTGCCAGTAGTATGGGAGGGATTTGGGAGACCCAGTACTTC. The variable domain in full, completed from reference TRBV19 and TRBJ2-5, reads DGGITQSPKYLFRKEGQNVTLSCEQNLNHDAMYWYRQDPGQGLRLIYYSQIVNDFQKGDIAEGYSVSREKKESFPLTVTSAQKNPTAFYLCASSMGGIWETQYFGPGTRLLVL.

The J gene is TRBJ2-1, the V gene TRBV12-3 or TRBV12-4, with D perhaps TRBD2 (6 bases). There are 12 residues in the CDR3. V was cut by 3 bases and J by 7 bases, with 7 bases left in between. Here the CDR3 reads CASSFGGNEQFF. The CDR3 DNA reads as TGTGCCAGCAGTTTTGGGGGGAATGAGCAGTTCTTC.

This rearrangement joins TRBV10-3 to TRBJ2-1; 13 nucleotides line up with TRBD2. Germline loops: CDR1 ENHRY, CDR2 SYGVKD. The CDR3 sequence is 15 residues long. V shed 10 bases and J 4 bases; nucleotides not matched to a gene: 7. Here the CDR3 DNA reads TGTGCCAGCGTAGGGGGACTAGCGGGATACAATGAGCAGTTCTTC. Protein sequence: CASVGGLAGYNEQFF.

The genes are TRBV11-3 and TRBJ2-1; D possibly corresponds to TRBD2 (5 bases). Trimming stripped 2 bases from V and 5 bases from J, with 13 bases between. The CDR3 is made up of 15 amino acids. The germline V gene has CDR1 SGHNT and CDR2 YENEEA. As DNA, the CDR3 is TGTGCCAGCAGCTTATGGGAGAGTGGTAACAATGAGCAGTTCTTC. Its protein product is CASSLWESGNNEQFF.

The rearrangement joins TRBV28 to TRBJ1-3; D gene ambiguous. This CDR3 is built from 14 residues. Germline CDR1 and CDR2: MDHEN and SYDVKM. The V end was cut by 6 bases, the J end by 0 bases, with 9 bases between. DNA of the CDR3: TGTGCCAGCAGGGAACAGCTCTCTGGAAACACCATATATTTT. As protein: CASREQLSGNTIYF.

CDR3 region: CASSSGQGTDTQYF. In DNA, the CDR3 is TGTGCCAGCAGTTCGGGACAGGGCACAGATACGCAGTATTTT. The rearrangement joins TRBV6-2 or TRBV6-3 to TRBJ2-3, with TRBD1 identical over 8 bases. Germline CDR1 MNHEY, CDR2 SVGEGT. After removal of 4 bases from V and 1 base from J, the junction contained 1 base not matched to a gene. The CDR3 is 14 residues long.

The V call is TRBV5-1, the J call TRBJ2-7; 14 bases align to TRBD2. Per germline, CDR1 SGHRS and CDR2 YFSETQ. The CDR3 loop spans 16 amino acids. Trimming cost V 5 bases and J 3 bases; bases outside gene matches: 7. Here the CDR3 DNA reads TGCGCCAGCAGTCCAGGACTAGCGGGAGGAGTCTACGAGCAGTACTTC. Its protein product is CASSPGLAGGVYEQYF.

V is TRBV7-2 and J is TRBJ2-1; TRBD2 matches at 9 bases. This CDR3 comprises 14 residues. Germline V gene data show CDR1 as SGHTA and CDR2 as FQGNSA. The junction had 8 bases not matched to a gene; V was cut back by 7 bases and J by 7 bases. The CDR3, as DNA: TGTGCCAGCATAGGGCTAGCGGGATGGAATGAGCAGTTCTTC. This sequence encodes CASIGLAGWNEQFF.

This clone has just a few counts. The chain couples TRBV9 to TRBJ2-3; TRBD2 matches at 10 bases. This CDR3 contains 17 residues. Germline-derived CDR1 and CDR2 are SGDLS and YYNGEE. V shed 0 bases and J 0 bases; nucleotides not matched to a gene: 4. In DNA form, the CDR3 reads TGTGCCAGCAGCGTAGCTCCTAGCGGGGGAAGCACAGATACGCAGTATTTT. Its translation: CASSVAPSGGSTDTQYF. The entire variable domain, with the rest obtained from reference TRBV9 and TRBJ2-3, is as follows: DSGVTQTPKHLITATGQRVTLRCSPRSGDLSVYWYQQSLDQGLQFLIQYYNGEERAKGNILERFSAQQFPDLHSELNLSSLELGDSALYFCASSVAPSGGSTDTQYFGPGTRLTVL.

The chain is built from TRBV28 and TRBJ2-7; 15 bases align to TRBD2. The CDR3 contains 15 residues. The germline CDR1 and CDR2 sequences are MDHEN and SYDVKM. V trimming: 5 bases; J trimming: 5 bases; junction bases outside the gene matches: 4. CDR3 amino acids: CASSLGLAGGDEQYF. CDR3 sequence (DNA): TGTGCCAGCAGTCTCGGACTAGCGGGGGGGGACGAGCAGTACTTC. The entire variable domain, with the rest obtained from reference TRBV28 and TRBJ2-7, is as follows: DVKVTQSSRYLVKRTGEKVFLECVQDMDHENMFWYRQDPGLGLRLIYFSYDVKMKEKGDIPEGYSVSREKKERFSLILESASTNQTSMYLCASSLGLAGGDEQYFGPGTRLTVT.

The chain recombines TRBV19 with TRBJ2-7, with a weak D call TRBD1 (6 bases). The V end lost 1 base, the J end lost 7 bases, and 17 bases lay between the germline ends. The CDR3 sequence is 15 residues long. Germline V gene lookup returns CDR1 LNHDA and CDR2 SQIVND (reference sequence). The CDR3: CASSIGEQGPGEQYF. CDR3 bases: TGTGCCAGTAGTATAGGAGAACAGGGTCCCGGGGAGCAGTACTTC.

The chain recombines TRBV6-5 with TRBJ2-1; 8 nucleotides match TRBD1. V was clipped by 2 bases and J by 6 bases; unmatched bases: 6. The CDR3 totals 15 residues. Germline V gene lookup returns CDR1 MNHEY and CDR2 SVGAGI. CDR3 sequence (DNA): TGTGCCAGCAGTTACGTTCGGACAGGGCCCAATGAGCAGTTCTTC. Its translation: CASSYVRTGPNEQFF.

J is TRBJ2-7 and V is TRBV10-3; 7 bases are shared with TRBD2. The CDR3 sequence is 19 residues long. Losses at the gene ends were 8 bases for V and 3 bases for J; bases not matched to a gene: 25. Looked up from germline, CDR1 is ENHRY and CDR2 is SYGVKD. The CDR3 sequence is CAIAKRRTGAGPPIYEQYF. CDR3 DNA: TGTGCCATCGCGAAACGCCGCACAGGAGCGGGGCCGCCTATCTACGAGCAGTACTTC.

The genes are TRBV18 and TRBJ2-7, with D possibly TRBD1 on 7 matching bases. V gave up 6 bases and J gave up 0 bases, with 12 bases separating them. CDR1 is KGHSH and CDR2 is LQKENI in the germline V gene. The CDR3 is 14 amino acids. The CDR3 region is CASSPGGPSYEQYF. CDR3 coding DNA: TGTGCCAGCTCTCCAGGGGGGCCCTCCTACGAGCAGTACTTC.

This chain links TRBV5-1 with TRBJ2-6; D might be TRBD2 (5 bases). Germline CDR1 and CDR2: SGHRS and YFSETQ. Trimming pared 0 bases from V and 0 bases from J, leaving 10 bases between. The CDR3 has 17 residues. In DNA form, the CDR3 reads TGCGCCAGCAGCTTGGCTGAGGGCACCTCTGGGGCCAACGTCCTGACTTTC. Protein sequence: CASSLAEGTSGANVLTF.

The chain uses TRBV27 and TRBJ1-5, with 7 nucleotides matching TRBD1. From germline, CDR1 is MNHEY and CDR2 SMNVEV (reference sequence). This CDR3 has 15 residues. J gave up 5 bases and V 0 bases, and 4 bases lay outside the gene matches. CDR3 region: CASSLSGTAYQPQHF. CDR3 DNA: TGTGCCAGCAGTTTATCCGGGACAGCTTATCAGCCCCAGCATTTT.

This chain uses TRBV12-3 or TRBV12-4 with TRBJ1-2; D is undetermined. V lost 3 bases to trimming and J lost 5 bases, with 10 bases between them. The CDR3 is 13 amino acids. The chain's CDR3 is CASSLEIRYGYTF. CDR3 DNA sequence: TGTGCCAGCAGTTTGGAGATTCGATATGGCTACACCTTC.

The J gene is TRBJ2-7, the V gene TRBV9, with D hard to call. CDR3 length: 14 amino acids. Trimming removed 2 bases at V and 3 bases at J, with 12 bases between. The germline gives CDR1 SGDLS, CDR2 YYNGEE. The CDR3 reads CASSVDGRSYEQYF. In DNA, the CDR3 is TGTGCCAGCAGCGTGGACGGGCGGAGCTACGAGCAGTACTTC. The variable domain in full, with the rest retrieved from reference TRBV9 and TRBJ2-7, is DSGVTQTPKHLITATGQRVTLRCSPRSGDLSVYWYQQSLDQGLQFLIQYYNGEERAKGNILERFSAQQFPDLHSELNLSSLELGDSALYFCASSVDGRSYEQYFGPGTRLTVT.

The chain uses TRBV2 and TRBJ1-3, with no clear D. Germline CDR1 SNHLY, CDR2 FYNNEI. V dropped 3 bases and J dropped 0 bases, with 6 bases sitting between them. CDR3 length: 14 residues. The CDR3 is CASSEQYSGNTIYF. CDR3 in DNA: TGTGCCAGCAGTGAGCAGTACTCTGGAAACACCATATATTTT.

This chain uses TRBV19 with TRBJ2-1; 14 positions agree with TRBD2. After removal of 4 bases from V and 2 bases from J, the junction contained 22 bases not matched to a gene. The germline gives CDR1 LNHDA, CDR2 SQIVND (reference sequence). The CDR3 loop spans 23 amino acids. CDR3 in DNA: TGTGCCAGTAGTACTTACCGGGACACCGGGACTAGCGGGAGATGGGCACCCTACAATGAGCAGTTCTTC. Translating gives CASSTYRDTGTSGRWAPYNEQFF.

The chain links TRBV6-2 or TRBV6-3 to TRBJ2-7; TRBD2 agrees at 8 bases. The J segment lost 3 bases and the V segment lost 3 bases, leaving 7 bases of the junction unmatched. The CDR3 covers 15 residues. Germline-derived CDR1 and CDR2 are MNHEY and SVGEGT. CDR3 loop: CASSYPTGGGYEQYF. CDR3 DNA sequence: TGTGCCAGCAGTTATCCGACCGGGGGGGGCTACGAGCAGTACTTC.

Turning to this clone: An end of the junction does not agree with germline; a read error may underlie this. This chain links TRBV18 with TRBJ1-3, with TRBD1 matching over 9 bases. The CDR3 covers 15 residues. Germline values: CDR1 KGHSH, CDR2 LQKENI. In DNA form, the CDR3 reads TGTGCCAGCTCGCCACAGGGGGCGCCTGGAAACACCATATATTTT. Protein: CASSPQGAPGNTIYF.

V usage is TRBV4-3 and J usage is TRBJ1-4, with unresolved D. The CDR3 is made up of 15 amino acids. V was pared by 0 bases and J by 4 bases, with 9 bases between. From germline, CDR1 is LGHNA and CDR2 YSLEER. The CDR3 sequence is CASSQDFGLNEKLFF. CDR3 DNA sequence: TGCGCCAGCAGCCAAGATTTCGGCCTTAATGAAAAACTGTTTTTT.

This clone was observed a handful of times. V and J are TRBV30 and TRBJ1-5, with 8 bases that match TRBD1. J lost 6 bases, V lost 0 bases, and 7 bases had no gene match. The CDR3 sequence is 15 residues long. Germline V gene sequence: CDR1 GTSNPN, CDR2 SVGIG (reference sequence). CDR3 DNA sequence: TGTGCCTGGAGTGTCGGGCAGGGGGCTCGTCAGCCCCAGCATTTT. It specifies CAWSVGQGARQPQHF.

The chain joins TRBV7-8 to TRBJ2-2, with 7 bases identical to TRBD1. Germline V lookup: CDR1 SGHVS, CDR2 FQNEAQ. CDR3 length equals 16 residues. With 2 bases clipped from V and 3 bases from J, the junction kept 6 bases outside the gene matches. The CDR3 sequence is CASSLSDRSYTGELFF. CDR3 nucleotide sequence: TGTGCCAGCAGCTTATCGGACAGGAGTTACACCGGGGAGCTGTTTTTT.

The genes are TRBV6-5 and TRBJ2-7; 7 nucleotides match TRBD1. Per germline, CDR1 MNHEY and CDR2 SVGAGI. Trimming cost V 0 bases and J 2 bases; bases outside gene matches: 4. CDR3 length: 15 residues. As DNA, the CDR3 is TGTGCCAGCAGTTACTCTACAGGGGCAACCTACGAGCAGTACTTC. As protein: CASSYSTGATYEQYF.

V is TRBV18 and J is TRBJ1-6; 7 nucleotides line up with TRBD1. Germline CDR1 is KGHSH and CDR2 is LQKENI. V was pared by 4 bases and J by 7 bases, with 4 bases of the junction left unmatched. This CDR3 has 14 amino acids. Here the CDR3 reads CASSRGTDNSPLHF. CDR3 DNA: TGTGCCAGCTCACGAGGGACAGACAATTCACCCCTCCACTTT.